This T cell receptor beta chain was recovered during a study of response to subunit inactivated influenza vaccine. As for this clonotype: What it binds is unknown.

The germline V gene encodes CDR1 LGHNA and CDR2 YNFKEQ. V dropped 0 bases and J dropped 2 bases, with 11 bases sitting between them. The CDR3 covers 15 residues. TCRdb recomputed calls from the RT-PCR reads with MiXCR, one row per CDR3 protein. The profile shows a few hundred thousand distinct CDR3 sequences, approximately 15% of them singletons. Study-level results: A suggestion made by the authors is that each seasonal influenza vaccination recruits few new T cells.

This chain uses TRBV4-2 with TRBJ2-7; a possible D gene is TRBD1 (6 bases). The TCR originated in a man in his fifties who received an inactivated influenza vaccine. Sequencing was performed on PBMCs from blood, taken 12 days after vaccination. CDR3 DNA sequence: TGTGCCAGCAGCCAAGAACCGGACAGTACCTACGAGCAGTACTTC. As protein: CASSQEPDSTYEQYF.